One sample yielded the 2 T cell receptor beta chains listed below, sequenced in a study of vaccination and CD4 T cells after COVID-19. The treatment: roughly ten-day PBMC culture with coronavirus spike peptide pools or control peptides (ViraFEST assay). These receptors have no known antigen. Sequencing of cultured CD4+ T cell DNA used the Oncomine TCR Beta short-read assay. TCRdb reprocessed the PCR reads via MiXCR and lists one record per CDR3 protein. The table lists some 10,000 distinct CDR3 sequences, 35% to 50% of them singletons. The material sequenced was CD4+ T cells from blood, cultured in vitro. All receptors derive from a human donor who had recovered from COVID-19.

The chain combines TRBV12-3 or TRBV12-4 with TRBJ1-6; 7 bases are a match to TRBD1. CDR3 size: 13 residues. V dropped 6 bases and J dropped 8; count of bases not matched to a gene: 4. CDR3 sequence (DNA): TGTGCCAGCAGGGTCAGGGGGGATTCACCCCTCCACTTT. Translated, it gives CASRVRGDSPLHF.

This clonotype was detected a few times. The CDR3 nucleotides read TGTGCCAGCAGGAGAGAAGAGACCCAGTACTTC. Its protein is CASRREETQYF. V usage is TRBV12-3 or TRBV12-4 and J usage is TRBJ2-5; D is unresolved. The CDR3 consists of 11 residues. V lost 6 bases and J lost 3, with 5 bases in between.